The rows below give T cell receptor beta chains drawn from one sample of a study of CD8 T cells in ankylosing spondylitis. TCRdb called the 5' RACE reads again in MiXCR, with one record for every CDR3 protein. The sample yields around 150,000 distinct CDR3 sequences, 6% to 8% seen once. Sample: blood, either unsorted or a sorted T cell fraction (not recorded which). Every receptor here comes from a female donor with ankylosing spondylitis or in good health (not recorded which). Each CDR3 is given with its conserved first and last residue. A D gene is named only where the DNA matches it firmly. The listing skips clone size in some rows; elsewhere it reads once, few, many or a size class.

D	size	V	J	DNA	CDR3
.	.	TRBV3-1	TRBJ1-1	TGTGCCAGCAGCCAAGGACCGGCGACTGAAGCTTTCTTT	CASSQGPATEAFF
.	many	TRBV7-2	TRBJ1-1	TGTGCCAGCAGCTTAGGGTGGACTGAAGCTTTCTTT	CASSLGWTEAFF
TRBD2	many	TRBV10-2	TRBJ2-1	TGCGCCAGCAGGGAGCGGGGGTCGACCTACAATGAGCAGTTCTTC	CASRERGSTYNEQFF
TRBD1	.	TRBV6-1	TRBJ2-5	TGTGCCAGCAGTGGGCCAGGACAGGGTAGCCAGACCCAGTACTTC	CASSGPGQGSQTQYF
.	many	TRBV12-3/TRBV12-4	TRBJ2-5	TGTGCCAGCAGTTGGAGTCCGAGGGAGACCCAGTACTTC	CASSWSPRETQYF
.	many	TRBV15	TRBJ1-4	TGTGCCACCCACAGGGACACTAATGAAAAACTGTTTTTT	CATHRDTNEKLFF
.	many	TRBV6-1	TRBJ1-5	TGTGCCAGCAGCCCCAGGTTTTATAGCAATCAGCCCCAGCATTTT	CASSPRFYSNQPQHF
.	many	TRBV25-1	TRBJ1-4	TGTGCCAGCAGTGAAGGGGGCCTGGGGGAAAAACTGTTTTTT	CASSEGGLGEKLFF
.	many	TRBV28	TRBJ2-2	TGTGCCAGCACTACTACTCCAGGGGGGATACCCGGGGAGCTGTTTTTT	CASTTTPGGIPGELFF
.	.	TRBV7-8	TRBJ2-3	TGTGCCAGCAGCTTAGGAGGCCTCGGTAGCACAGATACGCAGTATTTT	CASSLGGLGSTDTQYF